The present entry profiles one TCR beta chain with its context. The CDR3 has 15 amino acids. Germline CDR1 and CDR2: SGDLS and YYNGEE. V shed 4 bases and J shed 8 bases, with 18 bases lying between them. Every molecule of TCR cDNA had its own unique molecular identifier. TCRdb re-called the 5' RACE reads with MiXCR, one entry per CDR3 protein. The table has 40,000 to 45,000 distinct CDR3 sequences, roughly an eighth seen once; the top ten hold 56%. The sample originates from a study of spatial heterogeneity in lung cancer. Time point indicated: sample taken at primary tumor resection. Material for sequencing was whole RNA from tumor, nontumor lung or frozen PBMC, left unsorted.

The sequence came from a male donor with early-stage non-small cell lung cancer. The sequencing here drew on PBMCs, taken at surgery. V usage is TRBV9 and J usage is TRBJ1-4; TRBD1 is a possible D gene (6 bases). CDR3 DNA: TGTGCCAGCAGCCCCGACTCACAGGGAGAGGAAAAACTGTTTTTT. Residues: CASSPDSQGEEKLFF. The full variable domain, completed using reference TRBV9 and TRBJ1-4, is DSGVTQTPKHLITATGQRVTLRCSPRSGDLSVYWYQQSLDQGLQFLIQYYNGEERAKGNILERFSAQQFPDLHSELNLSSLELGDSALYFCASSPDSQGEEKLFFGSGTQLSVL.